This TCR beta chain was identified during a study of T cells in localized non-small cell lung cancer. The study's findings and limits: Exceeding tumor, uninvolved adjacent lung had the highest T cell clonality. Sequencing was restricted to one tumor region; therefore, heterogeneity remains possible. Longer survival (overall) was linked to higher T cell density in blood.

Regarding this clone: The antigen is not known.

Libraries were prepared by immunoSEQ multiplex PCR; TCRdb keeps only in-frame clonotypes and omits some of them. The sample has about 26,000 clones; 91% are singletons. V was clipped by 5 bases and J by 9 bases, with 14 bases between them. The germline V gene has CDR1 SGHTA and CDR2 FQGTGA. The CDR3 loop spans 13 amino acids. Specimen: peripheral blood, collected before any cancer treatment. The TCR comes from an older female donor with stage II squamous cell lung carcinoma. The chain couples TRBV7-3 to TRBJ2-1, with a possible D match to TRBD1 (6 bases). The CDR3 loop is CASSPNRDGEQFF. In nucleotides, the CDR3 is TGTGCCAGCAGCCCCAACAGGGACGGTGAGCAGTTCTTC.